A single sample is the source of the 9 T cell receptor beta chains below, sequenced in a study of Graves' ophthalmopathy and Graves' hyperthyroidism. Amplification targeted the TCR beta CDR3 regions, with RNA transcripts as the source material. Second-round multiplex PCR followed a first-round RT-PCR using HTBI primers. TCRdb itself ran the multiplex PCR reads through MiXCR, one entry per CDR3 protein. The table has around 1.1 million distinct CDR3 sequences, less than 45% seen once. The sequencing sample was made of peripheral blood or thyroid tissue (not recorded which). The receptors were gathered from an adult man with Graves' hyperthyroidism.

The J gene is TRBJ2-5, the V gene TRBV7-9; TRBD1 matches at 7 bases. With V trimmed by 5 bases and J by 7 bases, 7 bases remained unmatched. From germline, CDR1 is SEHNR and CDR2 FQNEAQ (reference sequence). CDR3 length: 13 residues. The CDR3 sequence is CASSRTGEGTQYF. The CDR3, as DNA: TGTGCCAGCAGCCGTACAGGGGAAGGGACCCAGTACTTC.

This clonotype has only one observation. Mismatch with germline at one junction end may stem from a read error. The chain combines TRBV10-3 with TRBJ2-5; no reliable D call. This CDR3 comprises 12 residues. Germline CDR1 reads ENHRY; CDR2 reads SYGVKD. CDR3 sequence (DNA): TGTGCCAGCAGTTACTCCTACGAGACCCAGTACTTC. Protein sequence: CASSYSYETQYF.

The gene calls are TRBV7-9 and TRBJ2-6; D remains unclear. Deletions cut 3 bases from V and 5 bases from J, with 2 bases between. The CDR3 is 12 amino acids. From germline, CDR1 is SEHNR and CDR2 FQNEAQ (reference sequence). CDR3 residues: CASSFRANVLTF. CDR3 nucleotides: TGTGCCAGCAGCTTTAGGGCCAACGTCCTGACTTTC.

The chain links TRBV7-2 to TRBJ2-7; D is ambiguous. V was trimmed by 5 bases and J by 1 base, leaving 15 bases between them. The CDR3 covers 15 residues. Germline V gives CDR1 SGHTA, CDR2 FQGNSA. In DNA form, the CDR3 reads TGTGCCAGCAGCCATTCAAGGTTGGGGTCCTACGAGCAGTACTTC. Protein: CASSHSRLGSYEQYF.

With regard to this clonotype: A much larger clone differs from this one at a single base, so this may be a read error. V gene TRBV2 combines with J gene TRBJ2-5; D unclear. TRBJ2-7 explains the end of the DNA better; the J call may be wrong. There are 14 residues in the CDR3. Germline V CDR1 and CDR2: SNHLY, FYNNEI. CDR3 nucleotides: TGTGCCAGCATTAGACTGGTCGGCTCCTACGAGCAGTACTTC. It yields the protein CASIRLVGSYEQYF.

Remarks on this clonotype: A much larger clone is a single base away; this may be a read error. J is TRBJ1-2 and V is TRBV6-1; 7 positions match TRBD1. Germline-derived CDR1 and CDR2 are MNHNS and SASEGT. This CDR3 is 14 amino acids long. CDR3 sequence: CASSVTGPNCGYTF. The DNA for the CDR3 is TGTGCCAGCAGTGTGACAGGGCCTAACTGTGGCTACACCTTC.

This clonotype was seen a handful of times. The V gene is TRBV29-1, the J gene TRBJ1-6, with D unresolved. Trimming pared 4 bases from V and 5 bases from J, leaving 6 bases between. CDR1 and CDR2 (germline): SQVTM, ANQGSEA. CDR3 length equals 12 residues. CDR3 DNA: TGCAGCGTTGCAGAAAATAATTCACCCCTCCACTTT. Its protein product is CSVAENNSPLHF.

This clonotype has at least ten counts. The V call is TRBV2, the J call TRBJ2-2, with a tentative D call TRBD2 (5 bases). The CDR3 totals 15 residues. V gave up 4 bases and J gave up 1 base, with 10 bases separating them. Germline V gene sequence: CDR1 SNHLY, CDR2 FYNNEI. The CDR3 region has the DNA TGTGCCAGCAGTGGAGGGTACCAGAACACCGGGGAGCTGTTTTTT. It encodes CASSGGYQNTGELFF.

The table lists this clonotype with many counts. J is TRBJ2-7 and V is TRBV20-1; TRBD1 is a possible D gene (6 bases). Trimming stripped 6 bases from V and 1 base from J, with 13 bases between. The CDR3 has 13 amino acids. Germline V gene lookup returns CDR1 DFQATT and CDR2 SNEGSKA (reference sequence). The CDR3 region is CSALAGVSYEQYF. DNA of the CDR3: TGCAGTGCACTGGCAGGGGTTTCCTACGAGCAGTACTTC.